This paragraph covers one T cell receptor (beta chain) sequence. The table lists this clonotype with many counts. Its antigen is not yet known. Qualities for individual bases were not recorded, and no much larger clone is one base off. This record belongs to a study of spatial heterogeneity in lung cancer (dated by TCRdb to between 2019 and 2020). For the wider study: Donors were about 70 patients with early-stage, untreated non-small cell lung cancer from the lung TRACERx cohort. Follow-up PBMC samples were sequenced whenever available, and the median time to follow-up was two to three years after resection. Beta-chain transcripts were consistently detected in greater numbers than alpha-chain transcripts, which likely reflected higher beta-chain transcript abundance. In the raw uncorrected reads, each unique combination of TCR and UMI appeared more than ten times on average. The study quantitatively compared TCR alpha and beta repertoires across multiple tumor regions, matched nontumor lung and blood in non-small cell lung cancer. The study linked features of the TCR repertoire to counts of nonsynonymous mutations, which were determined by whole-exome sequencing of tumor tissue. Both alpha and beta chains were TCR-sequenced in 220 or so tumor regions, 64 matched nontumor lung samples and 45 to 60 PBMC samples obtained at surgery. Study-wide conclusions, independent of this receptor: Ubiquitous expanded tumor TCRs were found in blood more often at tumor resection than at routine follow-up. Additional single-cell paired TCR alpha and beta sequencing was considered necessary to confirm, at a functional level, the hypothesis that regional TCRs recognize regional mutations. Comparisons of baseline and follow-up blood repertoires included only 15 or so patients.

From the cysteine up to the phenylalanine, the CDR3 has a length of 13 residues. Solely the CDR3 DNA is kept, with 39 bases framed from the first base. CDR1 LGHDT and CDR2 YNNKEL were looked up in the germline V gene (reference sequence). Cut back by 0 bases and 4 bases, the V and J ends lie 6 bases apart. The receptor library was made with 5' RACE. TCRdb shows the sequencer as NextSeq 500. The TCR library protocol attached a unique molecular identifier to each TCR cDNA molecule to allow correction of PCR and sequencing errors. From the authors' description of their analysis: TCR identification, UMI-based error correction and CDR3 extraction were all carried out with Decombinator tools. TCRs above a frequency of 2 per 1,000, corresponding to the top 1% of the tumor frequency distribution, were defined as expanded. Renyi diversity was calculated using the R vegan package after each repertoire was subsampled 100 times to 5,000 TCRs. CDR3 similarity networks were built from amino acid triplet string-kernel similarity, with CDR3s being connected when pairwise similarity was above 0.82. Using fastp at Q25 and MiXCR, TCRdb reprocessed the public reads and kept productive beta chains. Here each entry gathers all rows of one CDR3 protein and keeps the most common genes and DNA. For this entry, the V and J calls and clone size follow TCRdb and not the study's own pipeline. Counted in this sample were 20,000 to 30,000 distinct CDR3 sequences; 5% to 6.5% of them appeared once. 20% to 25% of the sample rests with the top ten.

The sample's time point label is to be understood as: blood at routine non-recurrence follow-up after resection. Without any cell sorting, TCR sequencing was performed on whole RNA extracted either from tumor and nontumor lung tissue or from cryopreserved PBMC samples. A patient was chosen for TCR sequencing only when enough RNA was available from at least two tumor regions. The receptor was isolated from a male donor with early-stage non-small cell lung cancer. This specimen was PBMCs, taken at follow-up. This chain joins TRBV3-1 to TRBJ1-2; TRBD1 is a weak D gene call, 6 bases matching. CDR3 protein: CASSQDRGYGYTF. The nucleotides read TGTGCCAGCAGCCAAGACAGGGGCTATGGCTACACCTTC.